This T cell receptor beta chain comes out of a study of molecular identifiers for immune sequencing clone quantification. The V end lost 5 bases, the J end lost 2 bases, and 19 bases lay between the germline ends. The CDR3 covers 16 residues. The V gene's germline CDR1 is SEHNR and CDR2 FQNEAQ (reference sequence). A word on this clonotype: The antigen remains unidentified. Possible read error: a much larger clone is one base away.

Bulk TCR libraries were made with methods that had been previously described and with listed TCR primers. Each CDR3 protein is one row after TCRdb ran MiXCR on the PCR reads. The sample gives under 650,000 distinct CDR3 sequences, just under 20% of which show up once; roughly 0.9% is in the top ten. Study-wide results and limits: The study found clones above 20 RNA copies held over 98% of effector molecules and under 1% in naive cells. Spiked Jurkat TCR RNA equivalent to one cell reportedly surfaced among about 1 million naive cells.

The rearrangement uses TRBV7-9 and TRBJ2-7; D tentatively reads TRBD1 or TRBD2 (6 bases each). The material sequenced was naive CD8+ T cells from blood, with Jurkat cell RNA spiked in. Subset indicated: FACS-sorted CD8+CD4-CCR7+CD45RA+ naive T cells. The sequence derives from a human donor in good health. Some libraries in this study had Jurkat cell RNA spiked in. For the CDR3, the DNA is TGTGCCAGCAGCCCGAGGACAAGGGGGGCCCCCTACGAGCAGTACTTC. Amino acid sequence: CASSPRTRGAPYEQYF.